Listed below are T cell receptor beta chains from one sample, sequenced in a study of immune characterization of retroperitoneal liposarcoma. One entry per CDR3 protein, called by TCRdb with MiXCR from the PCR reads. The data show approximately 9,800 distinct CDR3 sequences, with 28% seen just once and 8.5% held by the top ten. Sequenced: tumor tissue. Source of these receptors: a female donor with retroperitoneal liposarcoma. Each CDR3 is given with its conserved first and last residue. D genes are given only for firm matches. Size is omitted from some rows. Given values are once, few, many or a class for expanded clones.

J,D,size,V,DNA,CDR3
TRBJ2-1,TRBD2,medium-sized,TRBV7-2,TGTGCCAGCAGCCCAAATTTAGCGGGTGGGAGGGAGACCCAGTTCTTC,CASSPNLAGGRETQFF
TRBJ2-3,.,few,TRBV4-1,TGCGCCAGCAGCCCAAGACAGTTTTCCACAGATACGCAGTATTTT,CASSPRQFSTDTQYF
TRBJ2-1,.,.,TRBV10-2,TGCGCCAGCACGCCGGGACTCCCCCATGAGCAGTTCTTC,CASTPGLPHEQFF
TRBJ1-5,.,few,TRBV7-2,TGTGCCAGCAGCTTAGCTCCGGGGAGCAATCAGCCCCAGCATTTT,CASSLAPGSNQPQHF
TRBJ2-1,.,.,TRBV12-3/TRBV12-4,TGTGCCAGCAGTTTAGGGGTAAGAAATGAGCAGTTCTTC,CASSLGVRNEQFF
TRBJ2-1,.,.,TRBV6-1,TGTGCCAGCAGTGAACGGGGCGGGCTTAACAATGAGCAGTTCTTC,CASSERGGLNNEQFF
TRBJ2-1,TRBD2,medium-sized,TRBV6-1,TGTGCCAGCAGTGAGAGGCCGGGACTAGAAGGTGAGCAGTTCTTC,CASSERPGLEGEQFF
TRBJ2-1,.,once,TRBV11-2,TGTGCCAGCAGCTTAGATATCCTAACTTTACCGGCCCCGAGGTCCTACGAGCAGTTCTTC,CASSLDILTLPAPRSYEQFF
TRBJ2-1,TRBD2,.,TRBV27,TGTGCCAGCAGTCCCACAGCGGGAGTGGGAAATGAGCAGTTCTTC,CASSPTAGVGNEQFF
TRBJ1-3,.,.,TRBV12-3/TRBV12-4,TGTGCCAGCAGTTCAGATGGAGTGGGAGGGTTTAGTGGAAACACCATATATTTT,CASSSDGVGGFSGNTIYF
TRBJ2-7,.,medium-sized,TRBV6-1,TGTGCCAGCAGTGAAGCGCGCGGGGACCCCTACAATGAGCAGTACTTC,CASSEARGDPYNEQYF
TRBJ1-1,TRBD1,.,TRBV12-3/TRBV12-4,TGTGCCAGCAGTTTAGGGACAGGGGCGGCCACTGAAGCTTTCTTT,CASSLGTGAATEAFF
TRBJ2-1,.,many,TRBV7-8,TGTGCCAGCAGCTTCCCTCGAAAGGGAGCCACCTACAATGAGCAGTTCTTC,CASSFPRKGATYNEQFF
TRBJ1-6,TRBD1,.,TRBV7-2,TGTGCCAGCAGCCTGTCGACAGGGGCGAATAATTCACCCCTCCACTTT,CASSLSTGANNSPLHF
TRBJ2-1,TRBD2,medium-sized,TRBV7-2,TGTGCCAGCAGCTTAGGGACTAGCACCTACAATGAGCAGTTCTTC,CASSLGTSTYNEQFF
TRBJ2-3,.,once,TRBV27,TGTGCCAACAGTCTCAGCGACACAGATACGCAGTATTTT,CANSLSDTDTQYF
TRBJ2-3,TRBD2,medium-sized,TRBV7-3,TGTGCCAGCAGCAAAGTAGCGGGGGGACCTAGCACAGATACGCAGTATTTT,CASSKVAGGPSTDTQYF
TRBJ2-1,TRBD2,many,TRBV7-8,TGTGCCAGCAGCTTAGAAAGCGGGATGTCCTACAATGAGCAGTTCTTC,CASSLESGMSYNEQFF
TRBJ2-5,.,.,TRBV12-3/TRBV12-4,TGTGCCAGCAGTTTCGGGTCCGCCGCCCAAGAGACCCAGTACTTC,CASSFGSAAQETQYF